This T cell receptor beta chain was sequenced in a study of T cell responses to AZD1222 COVID-19 vaccine. Study-wide findings and caveats: There were repertoire samples only from the period after the peak T cell response.

This clone has more than one count but fewer than ten. The antigen remains unidentified. Profiled with immunoSEQ multiplex PCR; TCRdb holds only in-frame clones, not every one. The sample has 120,000 to 150,000 clones, 90% to 95% seen once. This sequence originates from an adult in good health. The material was peripheral blood, obtained on day 0 of MenACWY control vaccination.

DNA of the CDR3: TGTGCCAGCAGCTCAGCAGGATACCTTAGCGGGAGAACAGACTACGAGCAGTACTTC. This encodes CASSSAGYLSGRTDYEQYF. The V gene is TRBV13, the J gene TRBJ2-7, with 9 bases matching TRBD2. The length of the CDR3 is 19 residues. V shed 4 bases and J 3 bases; nucleotides not matched to a gene: 19. The germline V gene has CDR1 PRHDT and CDR2 FYEKMQ (reference sequence). Supplemented by reference TRBV13 and TRBJ2-7, the full variable domain reads AAGVIQSPRHLIKEKRETATLKCYPIPRHDTVYWYQQGPGQDPQFLISFYEKMQSDKGSIPDRFSAQQFSDYHSELNMSSLELGDSALYFCASSSAGYLSGRTDYEQYFGPGTRLTVT.